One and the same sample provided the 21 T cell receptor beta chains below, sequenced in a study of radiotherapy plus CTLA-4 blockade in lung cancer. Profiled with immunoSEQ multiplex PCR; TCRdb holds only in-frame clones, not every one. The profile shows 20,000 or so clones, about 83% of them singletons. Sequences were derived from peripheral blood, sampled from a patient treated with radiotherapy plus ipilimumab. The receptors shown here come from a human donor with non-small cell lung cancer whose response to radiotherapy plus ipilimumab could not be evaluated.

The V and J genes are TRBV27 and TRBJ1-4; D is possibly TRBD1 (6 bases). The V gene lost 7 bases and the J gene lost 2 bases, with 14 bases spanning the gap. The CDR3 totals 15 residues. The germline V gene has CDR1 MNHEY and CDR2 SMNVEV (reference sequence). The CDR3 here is CASTWGRSTNEKLFF. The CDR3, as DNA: TGTGCCAGCACTTGGGGGCGTAGTACTAATGAAAAACTGTTTTTT.

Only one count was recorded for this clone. The CDR3 spells CASSRFQGQSNEKLFF. The CDR3 DNA reads TGTGCCAGCAGCCGTTTCCAAGGACAGAGTAATGAAAAACTGTTTTTT. This chain uses TRBV7-8 with TRBJ1-4; D possibly corresponds to TRBD1 (6 bases). The V end lost 5 bases, the J end lost 4 bases, and 17 bases lay between the germline ends. Looked up from germline, CDR1 is SGHVS and CDR2 is FQNEAQ. The CDR3 has 16 amino acids.

CDR3 protein: CASSRNRQEGGEQYF. DNA of the CDR3: TGTGCCAGCTCCCGAAACCGCCAGGAAGGAGGCGAGCAGTACTTC. The V and J genes are TRBV6-6 and TRBJ2-7, with D tentatively TRBD2 (5 bases). This CDR3 is 15 amino acids long. The germline V and J ends were trimmed by 8 bases and 6 bases, with 23 bases remaining between them. Germline lookup yields CDR1 MNHNY and CDR2 SVGAGI (reference sequence).

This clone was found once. The CDR3 DNA sequence: TGTGCCAGCAGTCCCGGCGGGGGGCCCCACGAGCAGTACTTC. Its protein is CASSPGGGPHEQYF. The V gene is TRBV6-5, the J gene TRBJ2-7, with TRBD2 identical over 8 bases. V was pared by 5 bases and J by 5 bases, with 8 bases of the junction left unmatched. The CDR3 spans 14 residues. CDR1 and CDR2 from the germline V gene are MNHEY and SVGAGI.

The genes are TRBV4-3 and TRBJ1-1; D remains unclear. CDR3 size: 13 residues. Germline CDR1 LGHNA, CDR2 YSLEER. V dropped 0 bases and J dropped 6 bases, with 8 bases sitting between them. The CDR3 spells CASSQDMGAEAFF. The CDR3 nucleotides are TGCGCCAGCAGCCAAGATATGGGCGCTGAAGCTTTCTTT.

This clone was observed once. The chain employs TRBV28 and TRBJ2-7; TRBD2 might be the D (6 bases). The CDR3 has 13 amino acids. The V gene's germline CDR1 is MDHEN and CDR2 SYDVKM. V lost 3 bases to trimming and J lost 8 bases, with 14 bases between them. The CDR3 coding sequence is TGTGCCAGCAGTTTCCAAAGGGGAGGTAAGCAGTACTTC. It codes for CASSFQRGGKQYF.

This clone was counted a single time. CDR3 sequence: CASSFGVSGNTIYF. The CDR3 DNA reads TGTGCCAGCAGCTTCGGGGTCTCTGGAAACACCATATATTTT. The rearrangement links TRBV11-2 to TRBJ1-3, with D unresolved. Germline CDR1 SGHAT, CDR2 FQNNGV. With 3 bases removed from V and 0 bases from J, the gap between germline ends came to 6 bases. CDR3 length: 14 amino acids.

CDR3 nucleotide sequence: TGTGCCAGTAGTATAGCGGGAGGGAATCAGCCCCAGCATTTT. This translates into CASSIAGGNQPQHF. V and J are TRBV19 and TRBJ1-5; D is undetermined. Germline V CDR1 and CDR2: LNHDA, SQIVND (reference sequence). The V end lost 1 base, the J end lost 4 bases, and 8 bases lay between the germline ends. This CDR3 is 14 amino acids long.

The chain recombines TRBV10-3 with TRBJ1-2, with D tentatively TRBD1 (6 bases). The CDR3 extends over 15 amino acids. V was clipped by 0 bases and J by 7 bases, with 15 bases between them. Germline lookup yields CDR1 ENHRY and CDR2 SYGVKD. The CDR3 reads CAISESIRQASGYTF. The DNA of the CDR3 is TGTGCCATCAGTGAGTCGATCCGACAGGCCTCTGGCTACACCTTC.

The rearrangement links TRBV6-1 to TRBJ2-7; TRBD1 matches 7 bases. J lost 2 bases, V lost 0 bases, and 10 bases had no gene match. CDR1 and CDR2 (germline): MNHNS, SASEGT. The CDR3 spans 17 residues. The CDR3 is CASSEAFRTGRTYEQYF. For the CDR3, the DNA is TGTGCCAGCAGTGAAGCGTTTAGGACAGGCCGCACCTACGAGCAGTACTTC.

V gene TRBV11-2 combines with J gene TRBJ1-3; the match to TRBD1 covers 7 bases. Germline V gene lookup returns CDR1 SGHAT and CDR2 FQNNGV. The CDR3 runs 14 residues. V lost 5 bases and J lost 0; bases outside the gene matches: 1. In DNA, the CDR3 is TGTGCCAGCAGCGACAGGGCCTCTGGAAACACCATATATTTT. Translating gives CASSDRASGNTIYF. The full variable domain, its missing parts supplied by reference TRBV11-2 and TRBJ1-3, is EAGVAQSPRYKIIEKRQSVAFWCNPISGHATLYWYQQILGQGPKLLIQFQNNGVVDDSQLPKDRFSAERLKGVDSTLKIQPAKLEDSAVYLCASSDRASGNTIYFGEGSWLTVV.

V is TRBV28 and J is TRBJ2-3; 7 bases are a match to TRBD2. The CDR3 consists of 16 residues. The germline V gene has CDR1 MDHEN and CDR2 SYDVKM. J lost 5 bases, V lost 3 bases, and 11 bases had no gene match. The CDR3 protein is CASSFPPAGAGDTQYF. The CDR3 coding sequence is TGTGCCAGCAGTTTCCCTCCTGCGGGAGCGGGAGATACGCAGTATTTT.

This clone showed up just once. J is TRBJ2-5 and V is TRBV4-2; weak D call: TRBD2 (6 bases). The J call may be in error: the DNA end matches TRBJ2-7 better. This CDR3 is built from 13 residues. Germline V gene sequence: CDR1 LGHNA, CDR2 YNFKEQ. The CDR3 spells CASSHPPGDEQYF. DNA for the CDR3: TGTGCCAGCAGCCATCCACCGGGGGACGAGCAGTACTTC.

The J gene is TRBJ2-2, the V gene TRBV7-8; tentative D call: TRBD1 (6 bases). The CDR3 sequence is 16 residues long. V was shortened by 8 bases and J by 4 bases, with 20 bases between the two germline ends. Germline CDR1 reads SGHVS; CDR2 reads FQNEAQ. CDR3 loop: CASPSGVGRSTGELFF. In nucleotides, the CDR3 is TGTGCCAGCCCATCAGGGGTGGGCCGTAGCACCGGGGAGCTGTTTTTT.

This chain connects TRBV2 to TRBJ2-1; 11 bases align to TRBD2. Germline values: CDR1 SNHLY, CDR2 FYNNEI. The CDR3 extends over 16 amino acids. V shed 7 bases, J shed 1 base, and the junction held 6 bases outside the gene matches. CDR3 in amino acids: CASTTSGSDSYNEQFF. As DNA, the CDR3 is TGTGCCAGCACCACTAGCGGGAGTGATTCCTACAATGAGCAGTTCTTC. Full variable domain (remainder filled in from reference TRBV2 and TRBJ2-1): EPEVTQTPSHQVTQMGQEVILRCVPISNHLYFYWYRQILGQKVEFLVSFYNNEISEKSEIFDDQFSVERPDGSNFTLKIRSTKLEDSAMYFCASTTSGSDSYNEQFFGPGTRLTVL.

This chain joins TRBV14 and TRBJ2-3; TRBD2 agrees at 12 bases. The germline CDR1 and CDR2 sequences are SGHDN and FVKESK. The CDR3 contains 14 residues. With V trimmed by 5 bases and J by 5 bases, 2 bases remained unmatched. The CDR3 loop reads CASSSLAGGDTQYF. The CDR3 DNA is TGTGCCAGCAGCTCACTAGCGGGGGGAGATACGCAGTATTTT.

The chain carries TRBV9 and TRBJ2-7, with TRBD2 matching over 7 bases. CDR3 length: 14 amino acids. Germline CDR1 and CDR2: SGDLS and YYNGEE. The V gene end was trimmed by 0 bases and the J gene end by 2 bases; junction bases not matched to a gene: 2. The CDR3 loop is CASSVGGGTYEQYF. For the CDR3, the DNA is TGTGCCAGCAGCGTAGGGGGGGGGACCTACGAGCAGTACTTC. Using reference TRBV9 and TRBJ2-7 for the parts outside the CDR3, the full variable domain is DSGVTQTPKHLITATGQRVTLRCSPRSGDLSVYWYQQSLDQGLQFLIQYYNGEERAKGNILERFSAQQFPDLHSELNLSSLELGDSALYFCASSVGGGTYEQYFGPGTRLTVT.

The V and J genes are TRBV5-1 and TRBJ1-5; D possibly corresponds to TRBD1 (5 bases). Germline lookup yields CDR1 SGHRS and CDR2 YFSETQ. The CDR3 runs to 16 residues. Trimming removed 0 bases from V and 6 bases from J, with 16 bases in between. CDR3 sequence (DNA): TGCGCCAGCAGCTTGGCGGGGGGGGAAGGTCGTCAGCCCCAGCATTTT. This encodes CASSLAGGEGRQPQHF.

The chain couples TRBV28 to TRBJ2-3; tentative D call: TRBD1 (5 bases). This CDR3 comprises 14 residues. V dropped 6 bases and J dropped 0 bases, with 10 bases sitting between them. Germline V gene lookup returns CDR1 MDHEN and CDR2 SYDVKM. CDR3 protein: CASSPGSSTDTQYF. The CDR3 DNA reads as TGTGCCAGCAGCCCAGGGTCTAGCACAGATACGCAGTATTTT.

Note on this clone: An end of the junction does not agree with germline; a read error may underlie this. CDR3 sequence (DNA): TGTGCCAGCAGTTATTTGGGACTCGTGTTTTTT. Amino acid sequence: CASSYLGLVFF. The chain links TRBV6-5 to TRBJ2-3; D may be TRBD2 (6 bases). Germline CDR1 MNHEY, CDR2 SVGAGI. The CDR3 covers 11 residues.

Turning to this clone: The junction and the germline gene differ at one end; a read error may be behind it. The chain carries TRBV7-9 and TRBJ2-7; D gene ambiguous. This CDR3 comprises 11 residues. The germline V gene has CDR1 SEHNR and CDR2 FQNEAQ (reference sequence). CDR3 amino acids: CASSLRYGQYF. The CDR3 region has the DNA TGTGCCAGCAGCCTCCGGTACGGGCAGTACTTC. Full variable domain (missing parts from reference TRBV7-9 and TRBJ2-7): DTGVSQNPRHKITKRGQNVTFRCDPISEHNRLYWYRQTLGQGPEFLTYFQNEAQLEKSRLLSDRFSAERPKGSFSTLEIQRTEQGDSAMYLCASSLRYGQYFGPGTRLTVT.